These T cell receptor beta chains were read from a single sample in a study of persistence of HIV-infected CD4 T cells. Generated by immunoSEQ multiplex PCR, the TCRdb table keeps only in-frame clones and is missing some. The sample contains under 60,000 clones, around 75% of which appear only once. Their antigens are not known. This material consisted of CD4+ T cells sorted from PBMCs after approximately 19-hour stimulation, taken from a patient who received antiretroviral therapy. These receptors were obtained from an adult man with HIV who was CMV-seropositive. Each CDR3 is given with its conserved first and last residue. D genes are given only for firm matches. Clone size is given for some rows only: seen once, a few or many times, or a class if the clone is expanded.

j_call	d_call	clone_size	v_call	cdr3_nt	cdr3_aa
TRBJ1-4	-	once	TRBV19	TGTGCCAGTAGTATAGCGACCGAAAAACTGTTTTTT	CASSIATEKLFF
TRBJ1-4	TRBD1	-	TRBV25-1	TGTGCCAGCAGTGATTTTAGCGACAGGGAGGCTGAAAAACTGTTTTTT	CASSDFSDREAEKLFF
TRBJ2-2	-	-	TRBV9	TGTGCCAGCAGCGTGCTCACCGGGGAGCTGTTTTTT	CASSVLTGELFF
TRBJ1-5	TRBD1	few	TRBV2	TGTGCCAGCAGTAAACAGGGGGGGAGCAATCAGCCCCAGCATTTT	CASSKQGGSNQPQHF
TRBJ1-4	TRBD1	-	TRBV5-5	TGTGCCAGCAGCTTGGATTGGGGACAGGTCCTTGAAAAACTGTTTTTT	CASSLDWGQVLEKLFF
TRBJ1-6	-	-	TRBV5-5	TGTGCCAGCAGCTTGGGGCCGAGCTATAATTCACCCCTCCACTTT	CASSLGPSYNSPLHF
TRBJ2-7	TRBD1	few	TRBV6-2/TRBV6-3	TGTGCCAGCAGTCGACAGGGGGCGGCCGAGCAGTACTTC	CASSRQGAAEQYF
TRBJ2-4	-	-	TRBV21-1	TGTGCCAGCAGCATTCGGACACCGGCGGATGGGGCCAAAAACATTCAGTACTTC	CASSIRTPADGAKNIQYF
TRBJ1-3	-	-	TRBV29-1	TGCAGCGTTGAAGCCGCAACAGGCGGCTCTGGAAACACCATATATTTT	CSVEAATGGSGNTIYF
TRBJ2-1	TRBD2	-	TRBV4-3	TGCGCCAGCAGCCAAGAACTAGCGGGAGGAGAGCAGTTCTTC	CASSQELAGGEQFF
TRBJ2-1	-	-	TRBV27	TGTGCCAGCAGTCTACGATTTCGACAGTCCGAATCGTCCAATGAGCAGTTCTTC	CASSLRFRQSESSNEQFF
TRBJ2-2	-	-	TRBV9	TGTGCCAGCAGCGGACGATCTCCCCGGGAGCTGTTTTTT	CASSGRSPRELFF
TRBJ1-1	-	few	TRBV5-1	TGCGCCAGCAGCTTGGGGAGGTCAGGGGAGGCTTTCTTT	CASSLGRSGEAFF
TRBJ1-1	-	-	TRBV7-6	TGTGCCAGCAGCGCGGTTCCCAGTCCGGGGGGTGAAGCTTTCTTT	CASSAVPSPGGEAFF
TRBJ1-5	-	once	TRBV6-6	TGTGCCAGCACCGGGACCGGCAATCAGCCCCAGCATTTT	CASTGTGNQPQHF
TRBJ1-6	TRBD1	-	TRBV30	TGTGCCTGGAGTCAGGGACAGAATAATTCACCCCTCCACTTT	CAWSQGQNNSPLHF